These T cell receptor beta chains were read from a single sample in a study of T cell repertoires in cytomegalovirus infection. TCRdb fed the reads into MiXCR, producing one record per CDR3 protein. The data show 200,000 or so distinct CDR3 sequences, 38% seen once. These TCRs are of unknown antigen specificity. The sample consisted of CD8+ T cells from cultured PBMCs, taken from culture after CMV antigen stimulation. Receptor source: a human donor in good health (CMV status not recorded). Some clones in this sample may be carry-over from other donors' samples. Both conserved end residues are trimmed from each CDR3. D genes are given only for firm matches.

J: TRBJ1-5
length: 15
D: TRBD1
V: TRBV12-5
CDR3: ASGSGTGENSNQPQH

J: TRBJ1-5
length: 15
D: TRBD1
V: TRBV7-4
CDR3: ASSLFGDSYSNQPQH

J: TRBJ2-1
length: 11
D: .
V: TRBV12-5
CDR3: ASGSGPYNEQF

J: TRBJ1-5
length: 16
D: .
V: TRBV7-4
CDR3: ASSFSRGVRGSNQPQH

J: TRBJ1-1
length: 15
D: .
V: TRBV28
CDR3: ASSSFVLAGENTEAF

J: TRBJ1-2
length: 6
D: .
V: TRBV9
CDR3: ASSPHT

J: TRBJ1-4
length: 13
D: TRBD1
V: TRBV12-3/TRBV12-4
CDR3: ASSFMGTGTGKLF

J: TRBJ2-3
length: 16
D: TRBD1
V: TRBV4-2
CDR3: ASSPNSRTGGWLDTQY

J: TRBJ2-6
length: 15
D: TRBD2
V: TRBV6-1
CDR3: ASSKTSGVRGANVLT

J: TRBJ2-7
length: 12
D: TRBD2
V: TRBV20-1
CDR3: SARRLAISYEQY

J: TRBJ1-1
length: 11
D: TRBD1
V: TRBV3-1
CDR3: ASSHTGDTEAF

J: TRBJ2-1
length: 13
D: .
V: TRBV24-1
CDR3: ATSDWGRTDNEQF

J: TRBJ2-7
length: 12
D: .
V: TRBV20-1
CDR3: SAPSKGLNHEQY

J: TRBJ1-2
length: 9
D: .
V: TRBV6-1
CDR3: ASTGPYGYT

J: TRBJ2-3
length: 12
D: .
V: TRBV15
CDR3: ATHHGIGTDTQY

J: TRBJ1-6
length: 15
D: .
V: TRBV7-6
CDR3: ASSLDPSSPLNSPLH

J: TRBJ2-1
length: 15
D: .
V: TRBV7-9
CDR3: ASSFAPTGIGYNEQF

J: TRBJ2-3
length: 10
D: .
V: TRBV7-2
CDR3: ASSLASDTQY

J: TRBJ2-7
length: 12
D: .
V: TRBV7-9
CDR3: ASSETAGLDEQY

J: TRBJ2-5
length: 12
D: .
V: TRBV5-6
CDR3: ASSFGTLIETQY

J: TRBJ2-5
length: 12
D: .
V: TRBV12-3/TRBV12-4
CDR3: ASSPLFGEETQY

J: TRBJ2-3
length: 16
D: .
V: TRBV7-2
CDR3: ASSLNAGRAPSTDTQY

J: TRBJ2-2
length: 12
D: .
V: TRBV6-2/TRBV6-3
CDR3: ASSYNSNTGELF

J: TRBJ2-1
length: 13
D: TRBD2
V: TRBV6-1
CDR3: ASRPSGRAGNEQF

J: TRBJ2-1
length: 11
D: .
V: TRBV11-2
CDR3: ASSLALADRTF

J: TRBJ2-1
length: 14
D: TRBD2
V: TRBV4-1
CDR3: ASSTISSGLYNEQF

J: TRBJ2-4
length: 11
D: .
V: TRBV27
CDR3: ASTSNVGNIQY

J: TRBJ1-1
length: 11
D: .
V: TRBV7-6
CDR3: ASSLADGREAF

J: TRBJ2-2
length: 11
D: .
V: TRBV5-4
CDR3: ASNPEDTGELF

J: TRBJ1-4
length: 12
D: .
V: TRBV7-9
CDR3: ASSPFVVNEKLF

J: TRBJ2-3
length: 12
D: TRBD2
V: TRBV30
CDR3: AWSVLARTDTQY

J: TRBJ2-5
length: 13
D: TRBD1
V: TRBV9
CDR3: ASSAHWDSQETQY

J: TRBJ2-7
length: 13
D: TRBD1
V: TRBV7-6
CDR3: ASSGSGTGKHEQY

J: TRBJ2-7
length: 12
D: TRBD1
V: TRBV28
CDR3: ASSSTTGSYEQY

J: TRBJ2-5
length: 11
D: .
V: TRBV2
CDR3: ASYRVLQETQY

J: TRBJ2-7
length: 13
D: .
V: TRBV12-3/TRBV12-4
CDR3: ASSLGVSSSYEQY

J: TRBJ2-7
length: 14
D: TRBD2
V: TRBV4-2
CDR3: ASSQDGEGRDYEQY

J: TRBJ2-7
length: 14
D: .
V: TRBV4-1
CDR3: ASSQGLSGGAYEQY

J: TRBJ2-1
length: 12
D: .
V: TRBV7-2
CDR3: ASSLELADNEQF

J: TRBJ2-3
length: 14
D: TRBD1
V: TRBV12-3/TRBV12-4
CDR3: ASSLARDSEEDTQY

J: TRBJ2-1
length: 17
D: .
V: TRBV6-1
CDR3: ASSEGGFVSLSSYNEQF

J: TRBJ2-7
length: 15
D: .
V: TRBV28
CDR3: ASSFKARQVLSYEQY